This T cell receptor beta chain stems from a study of long-term antiretroviral therapy in people with HIV. Germline V lookup: CDR1 MNHEY, CDR2 SMNVEV (reference sequence). The CDR3 totals 19 residues. Germline trimming cut 0 bases from V and 0 bases from J; bases unmatched to any gene: 6. No donor had fewer than one pre-ART PBMC sample or fewer than two post-ART PBMC samples. The study, taken as a whole, reports: Samples were collected from the mid-2000s to the late 2010s under possibly less effective ART regimens.

The libraries were made with immunoSEQ v3.0 at survey level. Clones were sequenced by immunoSEQ multiplex PCR, and TCRdb holds only the in-frame ones, with some missing. The sample holds around 16,000 clones, around four fifths seen once. This clone has just a few counts. The target antigen is unknown. This clonotype was obtained from a man aged 40-49 years with HIV. The starting material was unsorted PBMCs, obtained 2.1 years after starting antiretroviral therapy. This rearrangement joins TRBV27 to TRBJ2-7; 15 positions agree with TRBD2. This CDR3 is CASSLSGTSGGHYSYEQYF. The CDR3 region has the DNA TGTGCCAGCAGTTTATCCGGGACTAGCGGGGGGCACTACTCCTACGAGCAGTACTTC.